A selection of T cell receptor beta chains follows, all from one sample in a study of blood T cell repertoires in COVID-19. Repertoires were generated with immunoSEQ multiplex PCR, while TCRdb's copy carries only in-frame clones and drops some. The repertoire holds about 62,000 clones, with 70% to 90% as singletons. What was sequenced was peripheral blood. The receptors shown here come from a woman over 75 with acute or convalescent COVID-19. Each CDR3 is given with its conserved first and last residue. D genes are given only for firm matches. Clone size is not always given. Where it is, it says once, few, many or a class for expanded clones.

d_call: TRBD2
v_call: TRBV11-2
j_call: TRBJ2-7
clone_size: once
cdr3_length: 13
cdr3_aa: CASSFGRGGEQYF
cdr3_nt: TGTGCCAGCAGCTTCGGGAGGGGAGGGGAGCAGTACTTC

d_call: .
v_call: TRBV11-3
j_call: TRBJ1-3
clone_size: .
cdr3_length: 15
cdr3_aa: CASSLHRSTGNTIYF
cdr3_nt: TGTGCCAGCAGCTTACACAGATCCACTGGAAACACCATATATTTT

d_call: .
v_call: TRBV11-1
j_call: TRBJ2-1
clone_size: .
cdr3_length: 13
cdr3_aa: CASSLEGQREQFF
cdr3_nt: TGTGCCAGCAGCTTAGAGGGACAACGTGAGCAGTTCTTC

d_call: TRBD2
v_call: TRBV10-2
j_call: TRBJ2-2
clone_size: .
cdr3_length: 14
cdr3_aa: CASGGLAGGEELFF
cdr3_nt: TGCGCCAGCGGAGGACTAGCGGGGGGGGAGGAGCTGTTTTTT

d_call: .
v_call: TRBV7-8
j_call: TRBJ2-1
clone_size: once
cdr3_length: 16
cdr3_aa: CASSLGALGSYNEQFF
cdr3_nt: TGTGCCAGCAGCCTGGGGGCCCTCGGCTCCTACAATGAGCAGTTCTTC

d_call: .
v_call: TRBV28
j_call: TRBJ1-6
clone_size: .
cdr3_length: 18
cdr3_aa: CASSFGGRVGFYNSPLHF
cdr3_nt: TGTGCCAGCAGTTTCGGGGGGCGGGTTGGTTTCTATAATTCACCCCTCCACTTT

d_call: TRBD1
v_call: TRBV15
j_call: TRBJ1-6
clone_size: .
cdr3_length: 15
cdr3_aa: CATSRRQGQGSPLHF
cdr3_nt: TGTGCCACCAGCAGACGACAGGGGCAGGGATCACCCCTCCACTTT

d_call: TRBD1
v_call: TRBV5-1
j_call: TRBJ2-4
clone_size: .
cdr3_length: 14
cdr3_aa: CASSPGTGVNIQYF
cdr3_nt: TGCGCCAGCAGCCCCGGGACAGGCGTGAACATTCAGTACTTC

d_call: TRBD1
v_call: TRBV30
j_call: TRBJ1-3
clone_size: .
cdr3_length: 18
cdr3_aa: CAWSRTGGFVSSGNTIYF
cdr3_nt: TGTGCCTGGAGTCGGACAGGGGGCTTTGTTAGCTCTGGAAACACCATATATTTT

d_call: .
v_call: TRBV28
j_call: TRBJ2-1
clone_size: .
cdr3_length: 16
cdr3_aa: CASSFPAGTLRDEQFF
cdr3_nt: TGTGCCAGCAGTTTCCCTGCGGGAACCCTTCGCGATGAGCAGTTCTTC

d_call: .
v_call: TRBV7-9
j_call: TRBJ2-1
clone_size: .
cdr3_length: 13
cdr3_aa: CASRRGTNNEQFF
cdr3_nt: TGTGCCAGCAGGCGAGGGACAAACAATGAGCAGTTCTTC

d_call: .
v_call: TRBV10-3
j_call: TRBJ1-5
clone_size: .
cdr3_length: 14
cdr3_aa: CAISDRDLSQPQHF
cdr3_nt: TGTGCCATCAGTGACAGGGACTTGAGTCAGCCCCAGCATTTT

d_call: TRBD1
v_call: TRBV4-2
j_call: TRBJ2-7
clone_size: .
cdr3_length: 16
cdr3_aa: CASSQEPTGQGYEQYF
cdr3_nt: TGTGCCAGCAGCCAAGAGCCGACGGGACAGGGCTACGAGCAGTACTTC

d_call: .
v_call: TRBV5-1
j_call: TRBJ2-1
clone_size: .
cdr3_length: 18
cdr3_aa: CASSLGRGAGLSVREQFF
cdr3_nt: TGCGCCAGCAGCTTGGGGCGTGGAGCCGGATTATCGGTTCGGGAGCAGTTCTTC

d_call: .
v_call: TRBV7-9
j_call: TRBJ2-5
clone_size: few
cdr3_length: 13
cdr3_aa: CASSNPGQETQYF
cdr3_nt: TGTGCCAGCAGTAATCCGGGCCAAGAGACCCAGTACTTC

d_call: TRBD2
v_call: TRBV7-9
j_call: TRBJ2-5
clone_size: .
cdr3_length: 16
cdr3_aa: CASSLRVGTSEETQYF
cdr3_nt: TGTGCCAGCAGCTTAAGGGTAGGGACTAGCGAAGAGACCCAGTACTTC

d_call: TRBD1
v_call: TRBV2
j_call: TRBJ1-2
clone_size: .
cdr3_length: 13
cdr3_aa: CASMKDRGSGYTF
cdr3_nt: TGTGCCAGCATGAAAGACAGGGGCTCTGGCTACACCTTC

d_call: .
v_call: TRBV12-3/TRBV12-4
j_call: TRBJ1-2
clone_size: .
cdr3_length: 12
cdr3_aa: CASSLPGYGYTF
cdr3_nt: TGTGCCAGCAGTTTACCCGGGTATGGCTACACCTTC

d_call: TRBD2
v_call: TRBV5-1
j_call: TRBJ2-2
clone_size: once
cdr3_length: 15
cdr3_aa: CASSSGVYNTGELFF
cdr3_nt: TGCGCCAGCAGCAGCGGGGTCTATAACACCGGGGAGCTGTTTTTT

d_call: .
v_call: TRBV12-5
j_call: TRBJ2-5
clone_size: .
cdr3_length: 13
cdr3_aa: CASATDRRETQYF
cdr3_nt: TGTGCTAGTGCTACGGACAGACGGGAGACCCAGTACTTC

d_call: .
v_call: TRBV5-1
j_call: TRBJ1-6
clone_size: .
cdr3_length: 15
cdr3_aa: CASSLLQAENSPLHF
cdr3_nt: TGCGCCAGCAGCTTGCTCCAGGCCGAGAATTCACCCCTCCACTTT

d_call: .
v_call: TRBV18
j_call: TRBJ2-7
clone_size: .
cdr3_length: 12
cdr3_aa: CASSPYSYEQYF
cdr3_nt: TGTGCCAGCTCACCTTACTCCTACGAGCAGTACTTC

d_call: .
v_call: TRBV6-6
j_call: TRBJ2-1
clone_size: .
cdr3_length: 15
cdr3_aa: CASSYYGVRVNEQFF
cdr3_nt: TGTGCCAGCAGTTACTACGGCGTCAGGGTGAATGAGCAGTTCTTC

d_call: TRBD1
v_call: TRBV7-3
j_call: TRBJ2-7
clone_size: .
cdr3_length: 14
cdr3_aa: CASREQGASYEQYF
cdr3_nt: TGTGCCAGCAGGGAACAGGGGGCCTCTTACGAGCAGTACTTC

d_call: TRBD1
v_call: TRBV6-2/TRBV6-3
j_call: TRBJ1-6
clone_size: few
cdr3_length: 16
cdr3_aa: CASSSDRGRNNSPLHF
cdr3_nt: TGTGCCAGCAGTTCGGACAGGGGGAGAAATAATTCACCCCTCCACTTT

d_call: .
v_call: TRBV19
j_call: TRBJ1-1
clone_size: .
cdr3_length: 13
cdr3_aa: CASTETVNTEAFF
cdr3_nt: TGTGCCAGCACGGAGACAGTGAACACTGAAGCTTTCTTT

d_call: TRBD1
v_call: TRBV2
j_call: TRBJ2-3
clone_size: once
cdr3_length: 15
cdr3_aa: CASVPGTVSTDTQYF
cdr3_nt: TGTGCCAGCGTACCCGGGACAGTAAGCACAGATACGCAGTATTTT

d_call: .
v_call: TRBV15
j_call: TRBJ1-4
clone_size: .
cdr3_length: 16
cdr3_aa: CATSGRKGATNEKLFF
cdr3_nt: TGTGCCACCAGCGGCAGGAAGGGAGCAACTAATGAAAAACTGTTTTTT

d_call: TRBD1
v_call: TRBV29-1
j_call: TRBJ2-2
clone_size: .
cdr3_length: 14
cdr3_aa: CSVGMNRGSGELFF
cdr3_nt: TGCAGCGTGGGTATGAACAGGGGGTCCGGGGAGCTGTTTTTT

d_call: TRBD1
v_call: TRBV19
j_call: TRBJ1-3
clone_size: .
cdr3_length: 16
cdr3_aa: CASSISTGSSGNTIYF
cdr3_nt: TGTGCCAGTAGTATTTCGACAGGGAGCTCTGGAAACACCATATATTTT

d_call: .
v_call: TRBV11-2
j_call: TRBJ1-2
clone_size: .
cdr3_length: 14
cdr3_aa: CASSLSGLVDGYTF
cdr3_nt: TGTGCCAGCAGCTTAAGCGGCCTCGTAGACGGCTACACCTTC

d_call: TRBD2
v_call: TRBV5-1
j_call: TRBJ2-3
clone_size: .
cdr3_length: 14
cdr3_aa: CASRVQRERDTQYF
cdr3_nt: TGCGCCAGCAGGGTCCAGCGGGAGCGAGATACGCAGTATTTT

d_call: TRBD1
v_call: TRBV4-1
j_call: TRBJ2-3
clone_size: .
cdr3_length: 17
cdr3_aa: CASSLAYTGDGTDTQYF
cdr3_nt: TGCGCCAGCAGCCTAGCCTACACAGGGGACGGCACAGATACGCAGTATTTT

d_call: TRBD1
v_call: TRBV9
j_call: TRBJ2-6
clone_size: .
cdr3_length: 17
cdr3_aa: CASSGQGSYSGANVLTF
cdr3_nt: TGTGCCAGCAGCGGACAGGGATCATACTCTGGGGCCAACGTCCTGACTTTC

d_call: TRBD2
v_call: TRBV11-2
j_call: TRBJ2-5
clone_size: few
cdr3_length: 17
cdr3_aa: CASSNQVLAGSQETQYF
cdr3_nt: TGTGCCAGCAGCAATCAAGTACTAGCGGGCTCCCAAGAGACCCAGTACTTC

d_call: .
v_call: TRBV6-4
j_call: TRBJ2-5
clone_size: .
cdr3_length: 13
cdr3_aa: CASSRDLQETQYF
cdr3_nt: TGTGCCAGCAGCCGGGACTTACAAGAGACCCAGTACTTC

d_call: .
v_call: TRBV7-2
j_call: TRBJ2-7
clone_size: .
cdr3_length: 13
cdr3_aa: CASSFLQFYEQYF
cdr3_nt: TGTGCCAGCAGCTTTCTACAGTTCTACGAGCAGTACTTC

d_call: TRBD1
v_call: TRBV11-2
j_call: TRBJ1-2
clone_size: .
cdr3_length: 14
cdr3_aa: CASSMDRDSGGYTF
cdr3_nt: TGTGCCAGCAGCATGGACAGGGACTCTGGGGGCTACACCTTC

d_call: TRBD2
v_call: TRBV7-6
j_call: TRBJ2-1
clone_size: .
cdr3_length: 17
cdr3_aa: CASSFTGAGSSYNEQFF
cdr3_nt: TGTGCCAGCAGCTTTACAGGAGCGGGAAGCTCCTACAATGAGCAGTTCTTC

d_call: .
v_call: TRBV19
j_call: TRBJ2-4
clone_size: .
cdr3_length: 15
cdr3_aa: CASRAGGLAKNIQYF
cdr3_nt: TGTGCCAGTAGGGCCGGGGGACTAGCCAAAAACATTCAGTACTTC

d_call: .
v_call: TRBV7-3
j_call: TRBJ1-2
clone_size: .
cdr3_length: 15
cdr3_aa: CASSRGDSRAYGYTF
cdr3_nt: TGTGCCAGCAGCCGGGGGGACTCTCGGGCTTATGGCTACACCTTC